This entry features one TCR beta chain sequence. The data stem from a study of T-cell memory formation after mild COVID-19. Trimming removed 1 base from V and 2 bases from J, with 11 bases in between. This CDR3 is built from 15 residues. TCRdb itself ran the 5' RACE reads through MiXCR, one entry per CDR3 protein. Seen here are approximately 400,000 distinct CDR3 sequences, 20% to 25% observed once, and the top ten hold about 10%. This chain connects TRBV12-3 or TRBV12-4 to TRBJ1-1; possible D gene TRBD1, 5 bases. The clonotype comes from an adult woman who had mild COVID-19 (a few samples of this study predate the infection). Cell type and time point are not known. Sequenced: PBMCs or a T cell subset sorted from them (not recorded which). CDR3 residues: CASSLGGMGNTEAFF. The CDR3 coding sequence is TGTGCCAGCAGTTTAGGGGGGATGGGTAACACTGAAGCTTTCTTT.